This T cell receptor (beta chain) appears in the sequencing data of a study of human T cells and chemical hapten exposure. In the study overall: The variation in per-sample TCR yields arose mainly from small differences in pooled library volumes.

The library labeled individual cDNA molecules by adding unique molecular identifiers to them. Via MiXCR, TCRdb re-called the RACE reads, giving one row per CDR3 protein. The repertoire includes approximately 90,000 distinct CDR3 sequences, 25% to 35% of them detected once, and 10% sits in the top ten. The study's findings and limits: Counts of expanded TCRs at PT1 were positively correlated with patch test score. Alopecia in the donors means their immune response may deviate from healthy people's.

This clonotype was counted a few times. Its antigen is undetermined. Time point of the sample: patch test 3, about 24 weeks after DPC sensitization. Described treatment: therapeutic diphenylcyclopropenone sensitization with weekly scalp DPC. J gave up 1 base and V 6 bases, and 3 bases lay outside the gene matches. This CDR3 contains 14 residues. Germline CDR1 is SGHTA and CDR2 is FQGNSA. The sequence was collected from a man aged 40-50 years with alopecia areata. Some clones in this sample may be carry-over from other donors' samples. The sequences come from whole blood, collected in connection with sensitization to the hapten diphenylcyclopropenone (DPC). The V and J genes are TRBV7-2 and TRBJ2-7; 10 nucleotides align to TRBD2. The CDR3 nucleotides read TGTGCCAGCAGTCTAGCGGGGGTGTCCTACGAGCAGTACTTC. Protein sequence: CASSLAGVSYEQYF.